Shown below are 29 T cell receptor beta chains from a single sample sequenced in a study of PD-1 blockade in classical Hodgkin lymphoma. Time point reported: cycle 4 day 1 (C4D1), after around six weeks of nivolumab. Every patient had relapsed following autologous stem cell transplantation, and cohorts differed in brentuximab vedotin exposure. Negative magnetic selection isolated CD4+ T cells from thawed PBMCs. Sequencing used immunoSEQ multiplex PCR; TCRdb keeps in-frame clones, though not all of them. The table lists about 30,000 clones, more than 85% of them singletons. Sequencing was performed on CD4+ T cells from blood, taken before the fourth cycle of nivolumab. These receptors were obtained from a human donor with classical Hodgkin lymphoma.

The CDR3 DNA is TGTGCCAGCCGTGGGGGGGCGCTTGGGCAAGAGACCCAGTACTTC. It is translated as CASRGGALGQETQYF. The chain combines TRBV6-1 with TRBJ2-5, with D possibly TRBD2 on 7 matching bases. CDR1 MNHNS and CDR2 SASEGT come from the germline V gene. This CDR3 spans 15 amino acids. V was cut by 8 bases and J by 2 bases, with 18 bases left in between.

This clone was seen once. The V gene is TRBV18, the J gene TRBJ2-5, with a possible D match to TRBD2 (6 bases). This CDR3 is built from 11 residues. Germline CDR1 is KGHSH and CDR2 is LQKENI. Trimming left V 1 base short and J 11 bases short, with 8 bases between. The CDR3, as DNA: TGTGCCAGCTCACCACGCGGGGAGCAGTACTTC. Its protein product is CASSPRGEQYF.

The chain joins TRBV2 to TRBJ1-5, with a weak D call TRBD1 (5 bases). The V and J ends lost 2 bases and 5 bases respectively, with 16 bases between them. The CDR3 runs to 16 residues. Per germline, CDR1 SNHLY and CDR2 FYNNEI. The CDR3 DNA follows: TGTGCCAGCAGTGAAAGGGGAGGCAGCCTTTATCAGCCCCAGCATTTT. Translation: CASSERGGSLYQPQHF.

This chain connects TRBV28 to TRBJ1-5; possible D gene TRBD1, 6 bases. The ends were cut back, 7 bases at V and 5 bases at J, with 18 bases in the middle. The CDR3 consists of 15 residues. Looked up from germline, CDR1 is MDHEN and CDR2 is SYDVKM. In DNA, the CDR3 is TGTGCCAGCAATACGCCACAGGGTCAGCATCAGCCCCAGCATTTT. Translation: CASNTPQGQHQPQHF.

The chain couples TRBV5-4 to TRBJ2-2, with D maybe TRBD1 (6 bases). Germline lookup yields CDR1 SGHNT and CDR2 YYREEE (reference sequence). V gave up 2 bases and J gave up 6 bases, with 11 bases separating them. The CDR3 length is 14 residues. CDR3 residues: CASSLQGNAGELFF. CDR3 nucleotides: TGTGCCAGCAGCTTACAGGGTAACGCCGGGGAGCTGTTTTTT.

The chain joins TRBV19 to TRBJ1-2, with D tentatively TRBD1 (5 bases). Looked up from germline, CDR1 is LNHDA and CDR2 is SQIVND (reference sequence). CDR3 size: 14 residues. V shed 6 bases and J shed 4 bases, with 15 bases lying between them. The CDR3, as DNA: TGTGCCAGTAGGGATAAGAGGGACCCCTATGGCTACACCTTC. Protein: CASRDKRDPYGYTF.

V is TRBV5-4 and J is TRBJ2-4; D perhaps matches TRBD2 (6 bases). V shed 3 bases and J shed 0 bases, with 7 bases lying between them. The CDR3 sequence is 14 residues long. In germline, CDR1 is SGHNT, CDR2 YYREEE (reference sequence). The CDR3 protein is CASSSGGAKNIQYF. CDR3 in DNA: TGTGCCAGCAGCTCCGGGGGAGCCAAAAACATTCAGTACTTC.

The J gene is TRBJ1-1, the V gene TRBV18; 7 bases agree with TRBD1. The CDR3 extends over 14 amino acids. Unmatched junction bases numbered 9, after V lost 4 bases and J lost 7 bases. CDR1 and CDR2 (germline): KGHSH, LQKENI. The CDR3 DNA reads as TGTGCCAGCTCACGCATATCGACAGGGCTTGAAGCTTTCTTT. Translation: CASSRISTGLEAFF.

The gene calls are TRBV5-1 and TRBJ2-2; D not resolved. Trimming removed 1 base at V and 5 bases at J, with 6 bases between. Germline CDR1 and CDR2: SGHRS and YFSETQ. The CDR3 runs 13 residues. The CDR3 spells CASSLWGTGELFF. The CDR3 bases are TGCGCCAGCAGCTTGTGGGGAACCGGGGAGCTGTTTTTT.

V gene TRBV6-1 combines with J gene TRBJ1-2; D is unclear. Between the trimmed V and J ends, which lost 7 bases and 0 bases, there was a span of 12 bases. The CDR3 is 14 amino acids. Germline V lookup: CDR1 MNHNS, CDR2 SASEGT. The DNA of the CDR3 is TGTGCCAGCACTCAGTCAGTTACTAACTATGGCTACACCTTC. This translates into CASTQSVTNYGYTF.

The rearrangement uses TRBV27 and TRBJ2-7; 7 nucleotides match TRBD2. The CDR3 length is 15 residues. J gave up 0 bases and V 1 base, and 3 bases lay outside the gene matches. Germline V lookup: CDR1 MNHEY, CDR2 SMNVEV (reference sequence). CDR3 nucleotides: TGTGCCAGCAGTTTATTTGCGGGAGCCTCCTACGAGCAGTACTTC. This sequence encodes CASSLFAGASYEQYF.

The V and J genes are TRBV5-1 and TRBJ1-4; no reliable D call. The V gene's germline CDR1 is SGHRS and CDR2 YFSETQ. Trimming took 4 bases from V and 0 from J, leaving 7 bases between them. The CDR3 loop spans 14 amino acids. The CDR3 loop is CASSPESTNEKLFF. CDR3 bases: TGCGCCAGCAGCCCAGAGTCAACTAATGAAAAACTGTTTTTT.

This chain connects TRBV10-1 to TRBJ2-1; no reliable D call. V lost 3 bases and J 1 base, leaving 10 bases between the germline ends. This CDR3 spans 15 amino acids. The V gene's germline CDR1 is WNHNN and CDR2 SYGVQD (reference sequence). The CDR3 DNA follows: TGCGCCAGCAGTGACTGGGGAAGGTCCTACAATGAGCAGTTCTTC. Translating gives CASSDWGRSYNEQFF.

V is TRBV28 and J is TRBJ2-5; D call uncertain. The CDR3 runs 13 residues. V was cut by 7 bases and J by 4 bases, with 13 bases left in between. Germline lookup yields CDR1 MDHEN and CDR2 SYDVKM. The CDR3 loop reads CASTLKKRETQYF. Here the CDR3 DNA reads TGTGCCAGCACCCTAAAGAAGCGAGAGACCCAGTACTTC.

With respect to this clone: The sample has other DNA sequences that encode this CDR3 too. The J gene is TRBJ2-7, the V gene TRBV6-5; D possibly matches TRBD1 or TRBD2 (5 bases each). The germline V and J ends were trimmed by 6 bases and 2 bases, with 14 bases remaining between them. Germline V lookup: CDR1 MNHEY, CDR2 SVGAGI. This CDR3 has 14 residues. In nucleotides, the CDR3 is TGTGCCAGCAGCCCCGGGACGGCTACCTACGAGCAGTACTTC. Translated, it gives CASSPGTATYEQYF.

The genes are TRBV4-1 and TRBJ1-1, with D hard to call. Trimming cost V 5 bases and J 7 bases, with 14 bases left between them. This CDR3 has 13 residues. CDR1 MGHRA and CDR2 YSYEKL come from the germline V gene. The DNA of the CDR3 is TGCGCCAGCAGCTTACGGGAGGGAGATGAAGCTTTCTTT. Encoded protein: CASSLREGDEAFF.

The V gene is TRBV7-9, the J gene TRBJ2-1; 7 nucleotides line up with TRBD2. V was clipped by 2 bases and J by 4 bases; unmatched bases: 5. CDR3 length equals 15 residues. Looked up from germline, CDR1 is SEHNR and CDR2 is FQNEAQ (reference sequence). The CDR3 DNA reads as TGTGCCAGCAGCTTATGGCGGGGGACTTACAATGAGCAGTTCTTC. Its protein is CASSLWRGTYNEQFF.

Written as DNA, the CDR3 is TGTGCCAGCAGTTCGGGACAGGGGTACACTGAAGCTTTCTTT. It specifies CASSSGQGYTEAFF. The genes are TRBV28 and TRBJ1-1, with 10 bases that match TRBD1. This CDR3 has 14 amino acids. J lost 3 bases, V lost 4 bases, and 2 bases had no gene match. Germline V gives CDR1 MDHEN, CDR2 SYDVKM.

The chain joins TRBV7-9 to TRBJ2-5; 7 bases fit TRBD1. The J segment lost 1 base and the V segment lost 5 bases, leaving 13 bases of the junction unmatched. Germline assignment: CDR1 SEHNR and CDR2 FQNEAQ (reference sequence). The CDR3 contains 17 residues. In DNA, the CDR3 is TGTGCCAGCAGCGGTGGTCGCCGACAGGGTCTCCAAGAGACCCAGTACTTC. As protein: CASSGGRRQGLQETQYF.

The genes are TRBV7-3 and TRBJ2-2, with D perhaps matching TRBD2 (5 bases). The CDR3 extends over 15 amino acids. The V end was cut by 2 bases, the J end by 1 base, with 8 bases between. Germline V CDR1 and CDR2: SGHTA, FQGTGA. CDR3 region: CASSLYRGNTGELFF. In DNA, the CDR3 is TGTGCCAGCAGCTTATACCGGGGGAACACCGGGGAGCTGTTTTTT.

V and J are TRBV7-9 and TRBJ2-7; 11 nucleotides line up with TRBD2. The CDR3 spans 15 residues. Germline V gene lookup returns CDR1 SEHNR and CDR2 FQNEAQ (reference sequence). V was pared by 5 bases and J by 2 bases, with 5 bases of the junction left unmatched. The CDR3 spells CASSPSLAGAYEQYF. Written as DNA, the CDR3 is TGTGCCAGCAGCCCGTCACTAGCGGGGGCCTACGAGCAGTACTTC.

The chain carries TRBV28 and TRBJ2-5; D possibly corresponds to TRBD2 (5 bases). In germline, CDR1 is MDHEN, CDR2 SYDVKM. The ends were cut back, 7 bases at V and 2 bases at J, with 11 bases in the middle. The CDR3 sequence is 13 residues long. This CDR3 is CASTLSGQETQYF. DNA for the CDR3: TGTGCCAGCACTCTGTCGGGACAAGAGACCCAGTACTTC.

The chain combines TRBV20-1 with TRBJ2-5; no clear D gene. The CDR3 is 11 amino acids. V lost 0 bases and J 6 bases, leaving 5 bases between the germline ends. From germline, CDR1 is DFQATT and CDR2 SNEGSKA (reference sequence). The chain's CDR3 is CSARDGKTQYF. CDR3 bases: TGCAGTGCTAGAGATGGGAAGACCCAGTACTTC.

The CDR3 region has the DNA TGTGCCAGCAGGGCACTAGTTACCACCGGGGAGCTGTTTTTT. It is translated as CASRALVTTGELFF. This rearrangement joins TRBV6-1 to TRBJ2-2, with a weak D call TRBD2 (5 bases). The CDR3 runs to 14 residues. Germline values: CDR1 MNHNS, CDR2 SASEGT. The V end lost 6 bases, the J end lost 4 bases, and 12 bases lay between the germline ends.

This clone was counted a single time. The V call is TRBV27, the J call TRBJ1-2, with D perhaps matching TRBD1 (5 bases). In germline, CDR1 is MNHEY, CDR2 SMNVEV (reference sequence). Trimming stripped 1 base from V and 6 bases from J, with 18 bases between. This CDR3 contains 16 residues. The CDR3 spells CASSLYRDRPWDGYTF. Written as DNA, the CDR3 is TGTGCCAGCAGTTTATACCGGGACCGCCCCTGGGATGGCTACACCTTC.

The chain uses TRBV5-6 and TRBJ2-5, with 10 bases lining up with TRBD1. The CDR3 contains 14 residues. V gave up 4 bases and J gave up 4 bases; unmatched junction bases: 4. Germline V gives CDR1 SGHDT, CDR2 YYEEEE. The CDR3 loop reads CASSRDRGIETQYF. The CDR3 DNA reads TGTGCCAGCAGCCGGGACAGGGGAATAGAGACCCAGTACTTC.

The chain has TRBV5-4 and TRBJ1-2, with D possibly being TRBD1 (6 bases). The germline V gene has CDR1 SGHNT and CDR2 YYREEE (reference sequence). The V and J ends lost 6 bases and 4 bases respectively, with 22 bases between them. This CDR3 spans 16 amino acids. DNA for the CDR3: TGTGCCAGCACTAAGCTTGGTAACAGGGAGACCTATGGCTACACCTTC. It specifies CASTKLGNRETYGYTF.

The chain couples TRBV7-2 to TRBJ2-1; D might be TRBD2 (6 bases). V shed 6 bases and J shed 9 bases, with 15 bases lying between them. The CDR3 totals 13 residues. Looked up from germline, CDR1 is SGHTA and CDR2 is FQGNSA. The CDR3 coding sequence is TGTGCCAGCAGGCCCTCTGCGGGAACTGAGCAGTTCTTC. Its protein product is CASRPSAGTEQFF.

This clone was recorded once. J is TRBJ2-7 and V is TRBV2; 11 bases agree with TRBD2. CDR1 SNHLY and CDR2 FYNNEI come from the germline V gene. This CDR3 has 15 residues. V lost 5 bases, J lost 3 bases, and 6 bases stayed unmatched. The CDR3 region is CASSLTSGGNYEQYF. CDR3 bases: TGTGCCAGCAGTCTTACTAGCGGGGGAAACTACGAGCAGTACTTC.